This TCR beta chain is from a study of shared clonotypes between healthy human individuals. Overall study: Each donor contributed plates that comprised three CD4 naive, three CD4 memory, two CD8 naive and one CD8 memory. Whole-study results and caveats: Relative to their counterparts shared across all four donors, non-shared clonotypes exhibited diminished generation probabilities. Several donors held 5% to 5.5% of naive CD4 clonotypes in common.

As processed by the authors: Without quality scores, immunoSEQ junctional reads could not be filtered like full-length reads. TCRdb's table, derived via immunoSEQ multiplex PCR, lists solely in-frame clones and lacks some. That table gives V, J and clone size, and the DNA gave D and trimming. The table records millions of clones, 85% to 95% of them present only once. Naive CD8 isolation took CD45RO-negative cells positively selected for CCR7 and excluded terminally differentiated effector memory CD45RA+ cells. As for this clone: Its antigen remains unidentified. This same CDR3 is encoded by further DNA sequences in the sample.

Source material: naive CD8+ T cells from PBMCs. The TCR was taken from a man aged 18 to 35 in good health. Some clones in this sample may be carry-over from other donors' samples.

The CDR3 loop reads CASSVGGVSNQPQHF. CDR3 in DNA: TGTGCCAGCAGCGTGGGAGGCGTAAGCAATCAGCCCCAGCATTTT. V gene TRBV9 combines with J gene TRBJ1-5; D not resolved. V was cut by 2 bases and J by 1 base, with 10 bases left in between. Germline CDR1 reads SGDLS; CDR2 reads YYNGEE. The length of the CDR3 is 15 residues.